The 20 T cell receptor beta chains below come from one sample, sequenced in a study of blood T cell repertoires in COVID-19 (TCRdb year 2020). Library preparation was by the immunoSEQ multiplex PCR assay. TCRdb retrieved this table from immuneACCESS and kept in-frame rearrangements only. Not all clones are present; in checked studies, unresolved V genes account for under half, and no reason is known for the remainder. The sample has about 41,000 clones on record, about four fifths of them singletons. The ten largest account for approximately 39% of the sample. The specimen was peripheral blood. Source of these receptors: a man aged 40-49 years with active or convalescent COVID-19.

The chain carries TRBV6-6 and TRBJ2-3, with unresolved D. Trimming took 3 bases from V and 3 from J, leaving 4 bases between them. Germline values: CDR1 MNHNY, CDR2 SVGAGI (reference sequence). The CDR3 extends over 12 amino acids. The CDR3 loop reads CASSYRTDTQYF. CDR3 nucleotides: TGTGCCAGCAGTTATCGGACAGATACGCAGTATTTT.

On this clone itself: Other DNA sequences in the same sample also yield this CDR3. The chain uses TRBV11-2 and TRBJ2-7; 7 bases match TRBD2. The CDR3 has 15 residues. V trimming: 1 base; J trimming: 3 bases; junction bases outside the gene matches: 6. Germline V CDR1 and CDR2: SGHAT, FQNNGV. The DNA of the CDR3 is TGTGCCAGCAGCTTAGTGGGCGGGAGTCTCTACGAGCAGTACTTC. The encoded protein is CASSLVGGSLYEQYF.

The chain carries TRBV7-6 and TRBJ2-1, with D unclear. V dropped 6 bases and J dropped 6 bases, with 15 bases sitting between them. This CDR3 has 14 residues. Germline CDR1 is SGHVS and CDR2 is FNYEAQ. This CDR3 reads CASRPREARNEQFF. The DNA of the CDR3 is TGTGCCAGCAGGCCCCGTGAAGCCCGCAATGAGCAGTTCTTC.

CDR3 amino acids: CASSQPGTTGTEAFF. CDR3 in DNA: TGTGCCAGCAGTCAACCGGGAACAACGGGGACTGAAGCTTTCTTT. The chain recombines TRBV6-5 with TRBJ1-1; D unclear. The V gene's germline CDR1 is MNHEY and CDR2 SVGAGI. This CDR3 is 15 amino acids long. V was cut by 5 bases and J by 5 bases, with 18 bases left in between.

The chain uses TRBV6-6 and TRBJ1-1; D is uncertain. The germline V gene encodes CDR1 MNHNY and CDR2 SVGAGI (reference sequence). V was clipped by 0 bases and J by 0 bases, with 5 bases between them. The CDR3 is made up of 14 amino acids. The CDR3 DNA follows: TGTGCCAGCAGTTACTCGGAGATGAACACTGAAGCTTTCTTT. This sequence encodes CASSYSEMNTEAFF.

The chain joins TRBV6-5 to TRBJ2-7; 7 positions agree with TRBD1. CDR3 length equals 12 residues. With 6 bases clipped from V and 3 bases from J, the junction kept 2 bases outside the gene matches. Looked up from germline, CDR1 is MNHEY and CDR2 is SVGAGI. CDR3: CASRWDSYEQYF. Written as DNA, the CDR3 is TGTGCCAGCAGATGGGACAGCTACGAGCAGTACTTC.

The genes are TRBV2 and TRBJ2-2; 11 bases fit TRBD1. The junction had 4 bases not matched to a gene; V was cut back by 4 bases and J by 3 bases. Germline V gene lookup returns CDR1 SNHLY and CDR2 FYNNEI. The CDR3 loop spans 16 amino acids. The CDR3, as DNA: TGTGCCAGCAGTGCAGGACAGGGGGCTTACACCGGGGAGCTGTTTTTT. This gives the protein CASSAGQGAYTGELFF.

The CDR3 bases are TGTGCCAGCAGCGCCCAAAGCGGGAGCGGGGCAGATACGCAGTATTTT. It specifies CASSAQSGSGADTQYF. The chain recombines TRBV5-4 with TRBJ2-3, with 8 bases lining up with TRBD2. CDR1 SGHNT and CDR2 YYREEE come from the germline V gene (reference sequence). This CDR3 comprises 16 residues. With V trimmed by 4 bases and J by 4 bases, 11 bases remained unmatched.

This clone appeared a few times. V gene TRBV19 combines with J gene TRBJ2-7; TRBD1 matches 8 bases. V lost 7 bases and J lost 7; bases outside the gene matches: 9. CDR3 length: 13 amino acids. Germline CDR1 is LNHDA and CDR2 is SQIVND (reference sequence). CDR3 amino acids: CASMGQGAREQYF. In nucleotides, the CDR3 is TGTGCCAGTATGGGCCAGGGGGCTCGGGAGCAGTACTTC.

V usage is TRBV19 and J usage is TRBJ2-2, with 9 bases identical to TRBD1. The germline gives CDR1 LNHDA, CDR2 SQIVND (reference sequence). The CDR3 is 15 residues long. The J segment lost 3 bases and the V segment lost 8 bases, leaving 7 bases of the junction unmatched. CDR3 sequence: CASRDREKDTGELFF. In DNA form, the CDR3 reads TGTGCCAGTCGGGACAGGGAGAAGGACACCGGGGAGCTGTTTTTT.

CDR3 bases: TGCAGCGTTGACCCGACAGGTGAGAACACTGAAGCTTTCTTT. Translated, it gives CSVDPTGENTEAFF. The rearrangement uses TRBV29-1 and TRBJ1-1; the D gene is possibly TRBD1 (6 bases). From germline, CDR1 is SQVTM and CDR2 ANQGSEA. The CDR3 sequence is 14 residues long. V dropped 3 bases and J dropped 1 base, with 12 bases sitting between them.

This chain joins TRBV6-5 and TRBJ1-1, with 9 bases fitting TRBD1. V shed 6 bases and J 1 base; nucleotides not matched to a gene: 6. Germline values: CDR1 MNHEY, CDR2 SVGAGI. The CDR3 length is 15 residues. The CDR3 spells CASSLDRGANTEAFF. The CDR3 coding sequence is TGTGCCAGCAGCCTTGACAGGGGGGCGAACACTGAAGCTTTCTTT.

V is TRBV6-5 and J is TRBJ2-2; no definite D call. The length of the CDR3 is 13 residues. V lost 8 bases and J lost 5, with 12 bases in between. Germline loops: CDR1 MNHEY, CDR2 SVGAGI. The CDR3 loop is CASFVAGTGELFF. The CDR3 region has the DNA TGTGCCAGCTTTGTTGCCGGGACCGGGGAGCTGTTTTTT.

The chain employs TRBV2 and TRBJ1-2, with a tentative D call TRBD1 (6 bases). V was trimmed by 4 bases and J by 2 bases, leaving 8 bases between them. CDR3 length: 13 amino acids. The V gene's germline CDR1 is SNHLY and CDR2 FYNNEI. The CDR3 DNA reads as TGTGCCAGCAGTGGGACAGAGAACTATGGCTACACCTTC. Translated, it gives CASSGTENYGYTF.

V is TRBV19 and J is TRBJ1-6; D is undetermined. The CDR3 has 14 amino acids. Germline loops: CDR1 LNHDA, CDR2 SQIVND (reference sequence). The germline V and J ends were trimmed by 3 bases and 5 bases, with 8 bases remaining between them. The CDR3 DNA is TGTGCCAGTAGTATTAGCCAGAATAATTCACCCCTCCACTTT. The encoded protein is CASSISQNNSPLHF.

This clone was picked up a small number of times. The chain employs TRBV7-9 and TRBJ2-7, with 7 positions matching TRBD2. V shed 5 bases, J shed 0 bases, and the junction held 7 bases outside the gene matches. Germline values: CDR1 SEHNR, CDR2 FQNEAQ (reference sequence). The length of the CDR3 is 15 residues. The CDR3 is CASSPSGGSSYEQYF. The CDR3 region has the DNA TGTGCCAGCAGCCCTTCGGGGGGAAGCTCCTACGAGCAGTACTTC.

This clone was observed a handful of times. The chain recombines TRBV5-1 with TRBJ2-1; 9 positions match TRBD2. The CDR3 length is 18 residues. Germline values: CDR1 SGHRS, CDR2 YFSETQ. The V segment lost 0 bases and the J segment 3 bases; nucleotides outside the gene matches: 10. The DNA for the CDR3 is TGCGCCAGCAGCTTGGTATTAGCGGGAGTTGCCCTCTACAATGAGCAGTTCTTC. It codes for CASSLVLAGVALYNEQFF.

This clone turned up a few times. The V call is TRBV27, the J call TRBJ1-1, with a tentative D call TRBD1 (6 bases). Trimming stripped 8 bases from V and 0 bases from J, with 10 bases between. Germline V gene lookup returns CDR1 MNHEY and CDR2 SMNVEV (reference sequence). This CDR3 is built from 13 residues. For the CDR3, the DNA is TGTGCCAGCGGACAGTTTGTGAACACTGAAGCTTTCTTT. Translation: CASGQFVNTEAFF.

The V and J genes are TRBV11-3 and TRBJ2-2; TRBD1 is a possible D gene (6 bases). Trimming pared 5 bases from V and 5 bases from J, leaving 18 bases between. Germline lookup yields CDR1 SGHNT and CDR2 YENEEA. CDR3 length: 16 amino acids. The CDR3 nucleotides read TGTGCCAGCAGCCAACGTCTGGGGGCAGGGACCGGGGAGCTGTTTTTT. Amino acids: CASSQRLGAGTGELFF.

J is TRBJ2-1 and V is TRBV2; 11 positions match TRBD2. With V trimmed by 7 bases and J by 9 bases, 11 bases remained unmatched. The CDR3 is made up of 15 amino acids. Germline loops: CDR1 SNHLY, CDR2 FYNNEI. In DNA, the CDR3 is TGTGCCAGCACCGTTCTAGCGGGAGGTGGTTCTGAGCAGTTCTTC. It encodes CASTVLAGGGSEQFF.